The 31 T cell receptor beta chains below were found in one sample sequenced in a study of cytomegalovirus exposure and HLA in healthy donors. The PCR had 60 Vbeta and 13 Jbeta primers. Only in-frame clones appear in the TCRdb table, and some are missing; sequencing was by immunoSEQ multiplex PCR. The sample holds approximately 170,000 clones; approximately 81% are singletons and the top ten take nearly 2.5%. Sequences were obtained from PBMCs. The receptors were gathered from a male donor in good health and CMV-seronegative.

This clone was picked up many times. J is TRBJ2-1 and V is TRBV6-4; 11 bases agree with TRBD2. V lost 6 bases and J lost 4; bases outside the gene matches: 5. From germline, CDR1 is MRHNA and CDR2 SNTAGT. The CDR3 runs 15 residues. The CDR3 sequence: CASSYSGGEYNEQFF. The CDR3 DNA reads TGTGCCAGCAGCTATAGCGGGGGGGAATACAATGAGCAGTTCTTC.

V and J are TRBV7-3 and TRBJ2-2; perhaps TRBD2 as D (5 bases). Between the trimmed V and J ends, which lost 5 bases and 4 bases, there was a span of 11 bases. CDR3 size: 14 residues. The germline gives CDR1 SGHTA, CDR2 FQGTGA. This chain's CDR3 is CASSPGEATGELFF. CDR3 sequence (DNA): TGTGCCAGCAGCCCCGGGGAAGCCACCGGGGAGCTGTTTTTT.

The table lists this clone with a few counts. The gene calls are TRBV5-8 and TRBJ2-7, with TRBD2 matching over 10 bases. The CDR3 consists of 15 residues. The germline V gene has CDR1 SGHTS and CDR2 YDEGEE. V gave up 4 bases and J gave up 0 bases; unmatched junction bases: 4. The CDR3 DNA follows: TGTGCCAGCAGCCCCCGGACTAGCGGCTCCTACGAGCAGTACTTC. Protein sequence: CASSPRTSGSYEQYF.

The V call is TRBV7-8, the J call TRBJ2-7, with TRBD1 matching over 8 bases. V shed 6 bases and J 0 bases; nucleotides not matched to a gene: 10. CDR1 and CDR2 (germline): SGHVS, FQNEAQ. This CDR3 is built from 16 residues. As DNA, the CDR3 is TGTGCCAGCAGTGTTGCCGGGACAGGACTCTCCTACGAGCAGTACTTC. As protein: CASSVAGTGLSYEQYF.

J is TRBJ2-3 and V is TRBV28; 9 bases map to TRBD1. V shed 3 bases, J shed 3 bases, and the junction held 4 bases outside the gene matches. This CDR3 comprises 15 residues. The V gene's germline CDR1 is MDHEN and CDR2 SYDVKM. CDR3 loop: CASSLGTGPTDTQYF. As DNA, the CDR3 is TGTGCCAGCAGTTTGGGGACAGGGCCAACAGATACGCAGTATTTT.

The chain carries TRBV7-7 and TRBJ1-6, with 7 nucleotides matching TRBD1. The J segment lost 0 bases and the V segment lost 1 base, leaving 9 bases of the junction unmatched. This CDR3 region has 19 residues. Germline V gene lookup returns CDR1 SSHAT and CDR2 FNYEAQ (reference sequence). The CDR3 loop reads CASSLGQGGPSSYNSPLHF. The CDR3 nucleotides read TGTGCCAGCAGCTTAGGGCAGGGGGGACCGAGCTCCTATAATTCACCCCTCCACTTT.

This chain links TRBV13 with TRBJ2-3; 12 bases are shared with TRBD2. Germline V gives CDR1 PRHDT, CDR2 FYEKMQ (reference sequence). The trim removed 4 bases at V and 0 bases at J, leaving 5 bases unmatched. This CDR3 is built from 17 residues. CDR3 region: CASSSPSGGASTDTQYF. The CDR3 region has the DNA TGTGCCAGCAGCTCTCCTAGCGGGGGGGCCAGCACAGATACGCAGTATTTT. Filled out from reference TRBV13 and TRBJ2-3, the complete variable domain reads AAGVIQSPRHLIKEKRETATLKCYPIPRHDTVYWYQQGPGQDPQFLISFYEKMQSDKGSIPDRFSAQQFSDYHSELNMSSLELGDSALYFCASSSPSGGASTDTQYFGPGTRLTVL.

The CDR3 here is CAWALGLAGTNEQFF. The CDR3 DNA sequence: TGTGCCTGGGCCTTGGGACTAGCGGGGACGAATGAGCAGTTCTTC. The chain joins TRBV30 to TRBJ2-1; 13 nucleotides align to TRBD2. The V and J ends lost 5 bases and 7 bases, in that order; junction bases with no gene match: 8. This CDR3 spans 15 amino acids. CDR1 is GTSNPN and CDR2 is SVGIG in the germline V gene (reference sequence).

This clone turned up a few times. The V and J genes are TRBV10-3 and TRBJ1-1, with D uncertain. CDR1 is ENHRY and CDR2 is SYGVKD in the germline V gene. This CDR3 spans 14 amino acids. V was clipped by 3 bases and J by 2 bases, with 10 bases between them. CDR3 region: CAISDRELNTEAFF. The CDR3 region has the DNA TGTGCCATCAGTGACCGGGAATTAAACACTGAAGCTTTCTTT.

The genes are TRBV5-1 and TRBJ1-6; 12 bases match TRBD1. The CDR3 length is 15 residues. Germline CDR1 SGHRS, CDR2 YFSETQ. V shed 4 bases, J shed 7 bases, and the junction held 3 bases outside the gene matches. The CDR3 spells CASSGDRGPNSPLHF. The CDR3 DNA reads as TGCGCCAGCAGCGGGGACAGGGGGCCCAATTCACCCCTCCACTTT. Full variable domain (missing parts from reference TRBV5-1 and TRBJ1-6): KAGVTQTPRYLIKTRGQQVTLSCSPISGHRSVSWYQQTPGQGLQFLFEYFSETQRNKGNFPGRFSGRQFSNSRSEMNVSTLELGDSALYLCASSGDRGPNSPLHFGNGTRLTVT.

The chain couples TRBV7-3 to TRBJ2-1, with TRBD1 identical over 7 bases. CDR1 is SGHTA, CDR2 FQGTGA, per germline. With V trimmed by 3 bases and J by 8 bases, 10 bases remained unmatched. The CDR3 covers 15 residues. CDR3 sequence: CASSFTGAMIDEQFF. The CDR3 DNA reads TGTGCCAGCAGCTTCACAGGGGCGATGATCGATGAGCAGTTCTTC.

This clone appeared a few times. The chain employs TRBV7-6 and TRBJ2-1; 8 nucleotides align to TRBD1. CDR1 SGHVS and CDR2 FNYEAQ come from the germline V gene. The CDR3 runs to 14 residues. Unmatched junction bases numbered 3, after V lost 4 bases and J lost 4 bases. The CDR3 region is CASSSRTGYNEQFF. The CDR3 DNA is TGTGCCAGCAGCTCCCGGACAGGGTACAATGAGCAGTTCTTC.

This chain uses TRBV19 with TRBJ2-5; TRBD2 agrees at 11 bases. With 5 bases clipped from V and 5 bases from J, the junction kept 13 bases outside the gene matches. The CDR3 runs to 17 residues. CDR1 and CDR2 (germline): LNHDA, SQIVND (reference sequence). The CDR3: CASSAGTSGTVGETQYF. For the CDR3, the DNA is TGTGCCAGTAGTGCCGGGACTAGCGGAACCGTGGGGGAGACCCAGTACTTC.

The chain has TRBV7-9 and TRBJ2-5; 8 positions match TRBD1. The CDR3 contains 13 residues. Looked up from germline, CDR1 is SEHNR and CDR2 is FQNEAQ (reference sequence). The V segment lost 5 bases and the J segment 5 bases; nucleotides outside the gene matches: 4. The CDR3 nucleotides are TGTGCCAGCAGCCGGACAGGGAGGGAGACCCAGTACTTC. It encodes CASSRTGRETQYF.

CDR3 DNA sequence: TGTGCCAGCAGCCCTCACACAATCTTAGCCAAAAACATTCAGTACTTC. Amino acid sequence: CASSPHTILAKNIQYF. The V and J genes are TRBV7-2 and TRBJ2-4; no firm D call. Germline V lookup: CDR1 SGHTA, CDR2 FQGNSA. The CDR3 totals 16 residues. Deletions cut 5 bases from V and 0 bases from J, with 14 bases between.

The chain combines TRBV7-9 with TRBJ2-7; the D is unclear. Looked up from germline, CDR1 is SEHNR and CDR2 is FQNEAQ (reference sequence). CDR3 length: 13 residues. V lost 0 bases to trimming and J lost 4 bases, with 7 bases between them. CDR3 protein: CASSLASNYEQYF. CDR3 coding DNA: TGTGCCAGCAGCTTAGCTAGCAATTACGAGCAGTACTTC. The whole variable domain, filled in from reference TRBV7-9 and TRBJ2-7, reads DTGVSQNPRHKITKRGQNVTFRCDPISEHNRLYWYRQTLGQGPEFLTYFQNEAQLEKSRLLSDRFSAERPKGSFSTLEIQRTEQGDSAMYLCASSLASNYEQYFGPGTRLTVT.

J is TRBJ1-5 and V is TRBV28; 8 bases agree with TRBD1. This CDR3 region has 16 residues. The germline V gene encodes CDR1 MDHEN and CDR2 SYDVKM. The V gene end was trimmed by 5 bases and the J gene end by 0 bases; junction bases not matched to a gene: 6. In nucleotides, the CDR3 is TGTGCCAGCAGTACCCTCGACAGGGGTAGCAATCAGCCCCAGCATTTT. The encoded protein is CASSTLDRGSNQPQHF.

The chain employs TRBV6-5 and TRBJ2-3; maybe TRBD2 (6 bases). Deletions cut 5 bases from V and 1 base from J, with 10 bases between. CDR3 size: 14 residues. Germline V gene data show CDR1 as MNHEY and CDR2 as SVGAGI. CDR3 residues: CASSPLARTDTQYF. The CDR3 nucleotides are TGTGCCAGCAGTCCACTAGCCCGCACAGATACGCAGTATTTT.

CDR3 sequence (DNA): TGTGCCAGCTCCTCTCCGGCAGGACTCTATGGCTACACCTTC. Encoded protein: CASSSPAGLYGYTF. The chain employs TRBV5-4 and TRBJ1-2; no clear D. Germline CDR1 SGHNT, CDR2 YYREEE (reference sequence). There are 14 residues in the CDR3. V shed 7 bases and J shed 4 bases, with 17 bases lying between them. Filled out from reference TRBV5-4 and TRBJ1-2, the complete variable domain reads ETGVTQSPTHLIKTRGQQVTLRCSSQSGHNTVSWYQQALGQGPQFIFQYYREEENGRGNFPPRFSGLQFPNYSSELNVNALELDDSALYLCASSSPAGLYGYTFGSGTRLTVV.

The rearrangement links TRBV9 to TRBJ2-5, with 7 bases fitting TRBD1. This CDR3 is built from 16 residues. Germline V gene sequence: CDR1 SGDLS, CDR2 YYNGEE. Trimming removed 0 bases from V and 2 bases from J; junction bases left unmatched: 7. The CDR3 is CASSVDDRVGQETQYF. The CDR3 coding sequence is TGTGCCAGCAGCGTAGACGACAGGGTCGGTCAAGAGACCCAGTACTTC.

This chain links TRBV28 with TRBJ1-4; 9 positions match TRBD1. CDR3 size: 16 residues. CDR1 is MDHEN, CDR2 SYDVKM, per germline. Trimming took 1 base from V and 10 from J; bases not matched to a gene: 10. CDR3 DNA sequence: TGTGCCAGCAGTTTATCGGGGACAGGGTCCTCCGGAAAACTGTTTTTT. Translated: CASSLSGTGSSGKLFF.

This chain uses TRBV19 with TRBJ1-2; TRBD1 is a possible D gene (5 bases). Germline V gives CDR1 LNHDA, CDR2 SQIVND (reference sequence). The CDR3 covers 16 residues. The ends were cut back, 7 bases at V and 4 bases at J, with 22 bases in the middle. CDR3 in DNA: TGTGCCAGTACTAAGGATATTCGGGGGGATAGCTATGGCTACACCTTC. Its protein is CASTKDIRGDSYGYTF.

This clone was recorded only once. The chain combines TRBV5-1 with TRBJ2-1; tentative D call: TRBD2 (6 bases). Germline V gene sequence: CDR1 SGHRS, CDR2 YFSETQ. CDR3 length: 14 amino acids. V lost 4 bases and J 4 bases, leaving 12 bases between the germline ends. CDR3 protein: CASSGLGGYNEQFF. The CDR3 bases are TGCGCCAGCAGCGGTTTGGGGGGATACAATGAGCAGTTCTTC.

The chain joins TRBV18 to TRBJ1-6, with TRBD1 as a possible D gene (5 bases). V was pared by 2 bases and J by 9 bases, with 11 bases between. Germline loops: CDR1 KGHSH, CDR2 LQKENI. The CDR3 has 14 residues. The CDR3 reads CASSPGREASPLHF. CDR3 DNA sequence: TGTGCCAGCTCACCAGGCAGGGAGGCTTCACCCCTCCACTTT.

Worth noting for this clone: In the same sample, other DNA sequences code for this CDR3. The chain links TRBV29-1 to TRBJ2-7, with a weak D call TRBD2 (6 bases). CDR1 is SQVTM, CDR2 ANQGSEA, per germline. The CDR3 spans 12 residues. CDR3 protein: CSAVTSSYEQYF. CDR3 nucleotides: TGCAGTGCTGTGACTAGTTCCTACGAGCAGTACTTC.

The chain employs TRBV7-3 and TRBJ1-3; 7 nucleotides match TRBD1. CDR3 length: 16 amino acids. Germline CDR1 reads SGHTA; CDR2 reads FQGTGA. After removal of 2 bases from V and 0 bases from J, the junction contained 4 bases not matched to a gene. DNA of the CDR3: TGTGCCAGCAGCTTAGACAGGGCGACCTCTGGAAACACCATATATTTT. Its protein is CASSLDRATSGNTIYF.

The chain uses TRBV5-1 and TRBJ2-5; no reliable D call. The J call may be in error: the DNA end matches TRBJ2-7 better. Germline loops: CDR1 SGHRS, CDR2 YFSETQ. The length of the CDR3 is 15 residues. The CDR3: CASSLGSLNSYEQYF. The CDR3, as DNA: TGCGCCAGCAGCTTGGGGAGTCTAAACTCCTACGAGCAGTACTTC.

This clone is a singleton in its sample. J is TRBJ1-3 and V is TRBV5-4; D possibly corresponds to TRBD1 (5 bases). Per germline, CDR1 SGHNT and CDR2 YYREEE (reference sequence). This CDR3 region has 14 residues. The V and J ends lost 0 bases and 1 base respectively, with 5 bases between them. The CDR3 region is CASSLEGSGNTIYF. As DNA, the CDR3 is TGTGCCAGCAGCTTGGAGGGGTCTGGAAACACCATATATTTT. The full variable domain, in which reference TRBV5-4 and TRBJ1-3 provide the parts outside the CDR3, is ETGVTQSPTHLIKTRGQQVTLRCSSQSGHNTVSWYQQALGQGPQFIFQYYREEENGRGNFPPRFSGLQFPNYSSELNVNALELDDSALYLCASSLEGSGNTIYFGEGSWLTVV.

The chain couples TRBV5-6 to TRBJ1-4; no clear D gene. The ends were cut back, 7 bases at V and 4 bases at J, with 23 bases in the middle. The germline CDR1 and CDR2 sequences are SGHDT and YYEEEE. There are 17 residues in the CDR3. For the CDR3, the DNA is TGTGCCAGCGGAATCACAAGGCGGGCTTTCCTTAATGAAAAACTGTTTTTT. Protein sequence: CASGITRRAFLNEKLFF.

This clone has ten or more counts. The CDR3 loop reads CASSPTGDRNEQYF. The CDR3 region has the DNA TGTGCCAGCAGCCCTACAGGGGATCGGAACGAGCAGTACTTC. The chain has TRBV6-6 and TRBJ2-7, with 7 bases that match TRBD1. Germline V CDR1 and CDR2: MNHNY, SVGAGI (reference sequence). The CDR3 contains 14 residues. J was trimmed by 5 bases and V by 6 bases; bases with no gene match: 10.

The rearrangement joins TRBV2 to TRBJ2-2, with TRBD2 identical over 10 bases. In germline, CDR1 is SNHLY, CDR2 FYNNEI. V was clipped by 5 bases and J by 3 bases; unmatched bases: 3. This CDR3 has 15 residues. The CDR3 protein is CASSSGRGHTGELFF. The DNA for the CDR3 is TGTGCCAGCAGTAGCGGGAGGGGTCACACCGGGGAGCTGTTTTTT.